This TCR beta chain is drawn from a study of blood T cell repertoires in COVID-19. This clone was recorded only once. Methods used by the authors: Reference gene primer amplification yielded estimated nucleated cell counts. Some clones are missing from TCRdb's copy, which holds only in-frame ones; the method was immunoSEQ multiplex PCR. V and J calls plus clone size are reproduced from that table; the DNA served to infer D and trimming. Of 100,000 to 130,000 clones in the sample, about 87% were seen once. The specimen sequenced was peripheral blood. This sequence was found in a man aged 50-60 years with active or convalescent COVID-19.

The CDR3 nucleotides are TGTGCCAGCAGTGAAGCCCCGGGCCAAGAGACCCAGTACTTC. It is translated as CASSEAPGQETQYF. The rearrangement uses TRBV2 and TRBJ2-5; D remains unclear. CDR3 length: 14 residues. CDR1 SNHLY and CDR2 FYNNEI come from the germline V gene. Trimming took 0 bases from V and 1 from J, leaving 6 bases between them.